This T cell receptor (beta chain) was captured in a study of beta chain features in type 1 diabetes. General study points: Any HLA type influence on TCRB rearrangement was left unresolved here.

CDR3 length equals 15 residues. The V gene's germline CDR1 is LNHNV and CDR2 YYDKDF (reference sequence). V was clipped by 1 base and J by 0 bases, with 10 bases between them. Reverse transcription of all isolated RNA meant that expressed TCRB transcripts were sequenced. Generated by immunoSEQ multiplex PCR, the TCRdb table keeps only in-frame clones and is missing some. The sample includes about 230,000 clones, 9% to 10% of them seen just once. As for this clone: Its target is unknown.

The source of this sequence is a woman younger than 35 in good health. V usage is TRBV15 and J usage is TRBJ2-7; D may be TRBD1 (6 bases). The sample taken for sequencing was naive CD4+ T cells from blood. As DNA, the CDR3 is TGTGCCACCAGCAGAGGGGGGCTCAGCTCCTACGAGCAGTACTTC. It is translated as CATSRGGLSSYEQYF.